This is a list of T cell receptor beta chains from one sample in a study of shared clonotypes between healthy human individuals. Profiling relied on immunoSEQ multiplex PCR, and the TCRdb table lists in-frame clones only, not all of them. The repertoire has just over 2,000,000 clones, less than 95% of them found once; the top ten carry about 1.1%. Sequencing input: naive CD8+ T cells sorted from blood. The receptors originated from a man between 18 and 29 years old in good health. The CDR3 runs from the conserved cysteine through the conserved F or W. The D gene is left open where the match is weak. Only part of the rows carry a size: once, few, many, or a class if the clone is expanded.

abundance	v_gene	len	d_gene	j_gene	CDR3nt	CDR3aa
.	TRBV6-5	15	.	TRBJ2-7	TGTGCCAGCAGTAAGGACGGGGGATTTCTCTACGAGCAGTACTTC	CASSKDGGFLYEQYF
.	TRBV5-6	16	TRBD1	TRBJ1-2	TGTGCCAGCAGCTGGTGGGACAGCCAACTAAACTATGGCTACACCTTC	CASSWWDSQLNYGYTF
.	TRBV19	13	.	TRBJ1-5	TGTGCCAGTAGACAGGGCTACAATCAGCCCCAGCATTTT	CASRQGYNQPQHF
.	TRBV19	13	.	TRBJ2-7	TGTGCCAGTTCGAACAGGGTGTCCTACGAGCAGTACTTC	CASSNRVSYEQYF
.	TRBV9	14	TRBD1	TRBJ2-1	TGTGCCAGCAGCCGGGACAGAACCTACAATGAGCAGTTCTTC	CASSRDRTYNEQFF
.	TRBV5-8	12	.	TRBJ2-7	TGTGCCAGCAGCTCGGACAGTTACGAGCAGTACTTC	CASSSDSYEQYF
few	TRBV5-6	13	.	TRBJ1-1	TGTGCCAGCAGCCCGACAGGGAACACTGAAGCTTTCTTT	CASSPTGNTEAFF
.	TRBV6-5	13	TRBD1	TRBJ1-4	TGTGCCACAACCGGGACAGGGTATGAAAAACTGTTTTTT	CATTGTGYEKLFF
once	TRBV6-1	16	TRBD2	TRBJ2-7	TGTGCCAGCAGTGAAGCGGTGATCAGCGGGGGATCCGAGCAGTACTTC	CASSEAVISGGSEQYF
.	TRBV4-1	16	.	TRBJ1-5	TGCGCCAGCAGCCAAGAGGTACAGGGTTTGAATCAGCCCCAGCATTTT	CASSQEVQGLNQPQHF
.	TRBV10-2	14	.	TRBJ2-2	TGCGCCAGCAGTGAAGTCTATAGTCCCGGGGAGCTGTTTTTT	CASSEVYSPGELFF
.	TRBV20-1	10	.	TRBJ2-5	TGCAGTGCCACATTAGAGACCCAGTACTTC	CSATLETQYF
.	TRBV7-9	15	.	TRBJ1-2	TGTGCCAGCAGCGTTTCAGCAGGGTCTGGCTATGGCTACACCTTC	CASSVSAGSGYGYTF
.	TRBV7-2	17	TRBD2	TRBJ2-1	TGTGCCAGCAGCTTAGGGGTAGCGGGAGCGTCCTACAATGAGCAGTTCTTC	CASSLGVAGASYNEQFF
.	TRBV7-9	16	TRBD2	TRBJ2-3	TGTGCCAGCAGCCCCGGACTAGCGGGAGACACAGATACGCAGTATTTT	CASSPGLAGDTDTQYF
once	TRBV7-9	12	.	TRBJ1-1	TGTGCCAGCAGCTTAGTTCTGTCTGAAGCTTTCTTT	CASSLVLSEAFF
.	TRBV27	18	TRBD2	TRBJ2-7	TGTGCCAGCAGTTCCTGGGAACTAGCGGGGGGCGGAGGGTACGAGCAGTACTTC	CASSSWELAGGGGYEQYF
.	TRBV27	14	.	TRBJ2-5	TGTGCCAGCAGTTCGAACAGATTTGAGGAGACCCAGTACTTC	CASSSNRFEETQYF
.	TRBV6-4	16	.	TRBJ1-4	TGTGCCAGCAGTGACAGTAGGGCACCTCCTAATGAAAAACTGTTTTTT	CASSDSRAPPNEKLFF
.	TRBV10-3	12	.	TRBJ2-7	TGTGCCATCAGTCCCCAGGGGTACGAGCAGTACTTC	CAISPQGYEQYF
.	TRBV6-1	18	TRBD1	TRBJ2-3	TGTGCCAGCAGTGAAGATGCGGTTGTTTGGGGACAGGGGGATACGCAGTATTTT	CASSEDAVVWGQGDTQYF
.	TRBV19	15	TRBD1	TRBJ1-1	TGTGCCAGTACCCCATACGGACAGGGGAACACTGAAGCTTTCTTT	CASTPYGQGNTEAFF
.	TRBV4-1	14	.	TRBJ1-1	TGCGCCAGCAGCATAGAGGGGTCTCGCACTGAAGCTTTCTTT	CASSIEGSRTEAFF
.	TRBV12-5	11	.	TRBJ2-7	TGTGCTAGTGGTTCAGACTACGAGCAGTACTTC	CASGSDYEQYF
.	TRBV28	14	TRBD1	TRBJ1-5	TGTGCCAGCGGGTACAGGGGCAAGACCCAGCCCCAGCATTTT	CASGYRGKTQPQHF
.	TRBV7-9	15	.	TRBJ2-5	TGTGCCAGCAGCTTAGGAGACAGTTTCCAAGAGACCCAGTACTTC	CASSLGDSFQETQYF
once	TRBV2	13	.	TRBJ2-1	TGTGCCAGCAGCCCAGACCTCGTCAATGAGCAGTTCTTC	CASSPDLVNEQFF
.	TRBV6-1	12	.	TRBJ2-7	TGTGCCAGCTTTTCCGTTGGGGTCGAGCAGTACTTC	CASFSVGVEQYF
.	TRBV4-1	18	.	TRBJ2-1	TGCGCCAGCAGCCAAGTCTCCACTACAGAGACCCCCTACAATGAGCAGTTCTTC	CASSQVSTTETPYNEQFF
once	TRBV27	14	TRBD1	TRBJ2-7	TGTGCCACCGCTGAGACAGGGGTTTTCAACGAGCAGTACTTC	CATAETGVFNEQYF
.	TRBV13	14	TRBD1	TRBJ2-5	TGTGCCAGCAGCACACAGGGGTTCCAAGAGACCCAGTACTTC	CASSTQGFQETQYF
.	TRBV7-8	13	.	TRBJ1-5	TGTGCCAGCGGTGTGGGAGCAAATCAGCCCCAGCATTTT	CASGVGANQPQHF
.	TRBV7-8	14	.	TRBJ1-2	TGTGCCAGCAGCTTGGGGGCTGGAGGATATGGCTACACCTTC	CASSLGAGGYGYTF
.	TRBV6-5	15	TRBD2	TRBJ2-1	TGTGCCAGCAGCTCCCTAGCGGGTCCCTACAATGAGCAGTTCTTC	CASSSLAGPYNEQFF
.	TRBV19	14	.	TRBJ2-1	TGTGCCAGTAGCCGGGACCTTGAAGAATGGGAGCAGTTCTTC	CASSRDLEEWEQFF
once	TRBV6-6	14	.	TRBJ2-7	TGTGCCAGCAGTTATGATGGAAAGGAGTACGAGCAGTACTTC	CASSYDGKEYEQYF
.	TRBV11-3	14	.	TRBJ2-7	TGTGCCAGCAGCTCCGGGACAATCGATAGGGAGCAGTACTTC	CASSSGTIDREQYF